Listed here is a single T cell receptor (beta chain). Repertoires were generated with immunoSEQ multiplex PCR, while TCRdb's copy carries only in-frame clones and drops some. The repertoire includes about 130,000 clones, roughly 95% of them detected once, and around 1.7% sits in the top ten. The CDR3 has 13 amino acids. V was clipped by 3 bases and J by 2 bases, with 8 bases between them. CDR1 is LNHDA, CDR2 SQIVND, per germline (reference sequence). These data are taken from a study of cytomegalovirus exposure and HLA in healthy donors. The V gene is TRBV19, the J gene TRBJ2-7; possibly TRBD2 for D (6 bases). This clonotype was sampled from a man aged 18-30 years in good health and CMV-seronegative. Sequencing was performed on PBMCs. The DNA for the CDR3 is TGTGCCAGTAGTATCGGGGGAACCTACGAGCAGTACTTC. This encodes CASSIGGTYEQYF.